Sequencing of this T cell receptor (beta chain) was carried out in a study of beta chain features in type 1 diabetes. Across the whole study: When patients were set against healthy donors, age, gender and cell yields were similar.

This clone was counted only a few times. Its cognate antigen is unknown. V lost 3 bases, J lost 11 bases, and 20 bases stayed unmatched. The CDR3 length is 16 residues. Germline V gene data show CDR1 as GTSNPN and CDR2 as SVGIG (reference sequence). Expressed TCRB transcripts were sequenced, since all the RNA that had been isolated was reverse transcribed. TCRdb's copy holds only in-frame clones and misses some; the assay was immunoSEQ multiplex PCR. Among hundreds of thousands of clones listed, 11% to 15% were seen once. Notes on the study in general: There was a moderate but significant shortening of TCRB CDR3s in all four CD4+ subsets of Type 1 diabetes patients.

Sorting of CD4+ naive, central memory, regulatory and stem cell-like memory cells was performed via CD45RO/CCR7/CD25/CD127/CD95/CD27. The sample comprised naive CD4+ T cells from blood. The clonotype was recovered from a man aged 18 to 35 with type 1 diabetes. The chain is built from TRBV30 and TRBJ1-1; 8 positions agree with TRBD1. CDR3 residues: CAWRNSSGQGRTGAFF. For the CDR3, the DNA is TGTGCCTGGAGGAACAGCTCAGGACAGGGTAGAACTGGGGCTTTCTTT.